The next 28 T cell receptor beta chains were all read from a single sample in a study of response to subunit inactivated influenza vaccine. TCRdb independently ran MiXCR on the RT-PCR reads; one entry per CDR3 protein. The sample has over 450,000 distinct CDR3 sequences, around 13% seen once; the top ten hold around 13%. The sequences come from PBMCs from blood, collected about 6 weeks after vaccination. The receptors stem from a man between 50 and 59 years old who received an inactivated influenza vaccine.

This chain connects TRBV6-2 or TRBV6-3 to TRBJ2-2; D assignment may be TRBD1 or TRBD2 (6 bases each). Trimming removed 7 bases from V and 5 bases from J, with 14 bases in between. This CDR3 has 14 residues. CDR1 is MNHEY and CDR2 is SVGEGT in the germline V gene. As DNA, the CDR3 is TGTGCCAGCACCTTCGGGGGCGGTACCGGGGAGCTGTTTTTT. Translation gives CASTFGGGTGELFF.

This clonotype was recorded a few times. The CDR3 nucleotides are TGTGCCAGCAGTTACCAGGACAGGGGCTACGAGCAGTACTTC. It codes for CASSYQDRGYEQYF. The J gene is TRBJ2-7, the V gene TRBV6-2 or TRBV6-3; 9 bases fit TRBD1. J gave up 3 bases and V 2 bases, and 2 bases lay outside the gene matches. Germline V gene lookup returns CDR1 MNHEY and CDR2 SVGEGT. The length of the CDR3 is 14 residues.

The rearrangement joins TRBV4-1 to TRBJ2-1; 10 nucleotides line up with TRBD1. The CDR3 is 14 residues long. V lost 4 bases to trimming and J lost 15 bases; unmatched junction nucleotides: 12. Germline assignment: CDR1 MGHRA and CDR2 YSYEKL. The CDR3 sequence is CASSLDPTGTGVFF. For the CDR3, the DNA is TGCGCCAGCAGCCTAGACCCTACCGGGACAGGGGTGTTCTTC.

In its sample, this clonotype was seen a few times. The CDR3 sequence is CASSQGVSGASTEAFF. The CDR3 DNA is TGTGCCAGCAGCCAAGGGGTGTCGGGGGCGAGCACTGAAGCTTTCTTT. The rearrangement uses TRBV4-2 and TRBJ1-1; a possible D gene is TRBD1 (6 bases). CDR1 is LGHNA, CDR2 YNFKEQ, per germline. The CDR3 contains 16 residues. Trimming pared 1 base from V and 4 bases from J, leaving 16 bases between.

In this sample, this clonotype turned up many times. The CDR3 protein is CASSSRTQNSGNTIYF. In nucleotides, the CDR3 is TGTGCCAGCAGCTCAAGGACACAGAACTCTGGAAACACCATATATTTT. The rearrangement links TRBV9 to TRBJ1-3; TRBD1 is a possible D gene (5 bases). Trimming removed 4 bases at V and 0 bases at J, with 14 bases between. The V gene's germline CDR1 is SGDLS and CDR2 YYNGEE. The CDR3 loop spans 16 amino acids.

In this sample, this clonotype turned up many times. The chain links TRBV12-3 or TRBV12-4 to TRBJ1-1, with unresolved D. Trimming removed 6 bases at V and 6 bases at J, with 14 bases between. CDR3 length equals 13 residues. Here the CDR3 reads CASSFTVGPEAFF. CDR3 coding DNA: TGTGCCAGCAGCTTTACGGTGGGCCCTGAAGCTTTCTTT.

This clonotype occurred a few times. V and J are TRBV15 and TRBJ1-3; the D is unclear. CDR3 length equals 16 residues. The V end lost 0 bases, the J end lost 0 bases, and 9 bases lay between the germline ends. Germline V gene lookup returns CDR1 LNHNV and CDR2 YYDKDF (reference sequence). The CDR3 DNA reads TGTGCCACCAGCAGAGATTTGCCTTACTCTGGAAACACCATATATTTT. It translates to CATSRDLPYSGNTIYF.

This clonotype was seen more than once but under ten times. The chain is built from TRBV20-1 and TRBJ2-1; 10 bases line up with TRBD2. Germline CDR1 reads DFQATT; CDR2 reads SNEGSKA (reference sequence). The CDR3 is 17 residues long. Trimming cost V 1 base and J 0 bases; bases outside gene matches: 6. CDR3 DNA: TGCAGTGCTAGAGCTCTAGCGGGGGCTAGCTCCTACAATGAGCAGTTCTTC. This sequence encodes CSARALAGASSYNEQFF.

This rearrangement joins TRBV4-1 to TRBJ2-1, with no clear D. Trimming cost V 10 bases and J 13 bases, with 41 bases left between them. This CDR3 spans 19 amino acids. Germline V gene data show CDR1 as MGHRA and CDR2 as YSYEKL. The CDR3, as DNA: TGCGCCACCTTCTGGCAGAACCCCCGCAACCACTTCCGCTGTCAAGTCCAGTTCTTC. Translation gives CATFWQNPRNHFRCQVQFF.

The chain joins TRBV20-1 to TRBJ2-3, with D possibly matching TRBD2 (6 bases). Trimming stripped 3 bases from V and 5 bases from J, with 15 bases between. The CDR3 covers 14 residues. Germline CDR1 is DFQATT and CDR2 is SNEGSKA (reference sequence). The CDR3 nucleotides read TGCAGTGCTAGCGTGGACTACCTCGAAGATACGCAGTATTTT. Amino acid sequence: CSASVDYLEDTQYF.

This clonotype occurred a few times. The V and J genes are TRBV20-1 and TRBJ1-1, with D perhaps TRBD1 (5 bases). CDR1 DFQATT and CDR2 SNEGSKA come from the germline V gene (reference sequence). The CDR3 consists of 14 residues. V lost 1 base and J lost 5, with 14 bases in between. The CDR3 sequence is CSARAGQGRTEAFF. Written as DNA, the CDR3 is TGCAGTGCTAGAGCAGGGCAGGGAAGGACTGAAGCTTTCTTT.

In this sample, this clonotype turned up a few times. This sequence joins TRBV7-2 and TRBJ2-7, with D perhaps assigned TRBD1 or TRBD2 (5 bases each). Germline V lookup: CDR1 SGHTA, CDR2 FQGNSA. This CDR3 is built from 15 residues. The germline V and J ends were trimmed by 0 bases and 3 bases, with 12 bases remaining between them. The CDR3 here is CASSLAGTVLYEQYF. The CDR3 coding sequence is TGTGCCAGCAGCTTAGCGGGGACGGTGCTCTACGAGCAGTACTTC.

CDR3 in amino acids: CSARAGTASSYEQYF. As DNA, the CDR3 is TGCAGTGCTAGAGCCGGGACCGCGAGCTCCTACGAGCAGTACTTC. The chain has TRBV20-1 and TRBJ2-7, with D perhaps TRBD1 or TRBD2 (5 bases each). Trimming shortened V by 1 base and J by 0 bases, and 13 bases separated the two germline ends. Germline V gene data show CDR1 as DFQATT and CDR2 as SNEGSKA (reference sequence). The CDR3 is made up of 15 amino acids.

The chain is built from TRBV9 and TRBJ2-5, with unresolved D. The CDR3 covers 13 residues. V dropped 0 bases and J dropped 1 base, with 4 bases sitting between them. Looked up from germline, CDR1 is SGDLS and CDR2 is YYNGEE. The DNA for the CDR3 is TGTGCCAGCAGCGTAGAAAGCCAAGAGACCCAGTACTTC. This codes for CASSVESQETQYF.

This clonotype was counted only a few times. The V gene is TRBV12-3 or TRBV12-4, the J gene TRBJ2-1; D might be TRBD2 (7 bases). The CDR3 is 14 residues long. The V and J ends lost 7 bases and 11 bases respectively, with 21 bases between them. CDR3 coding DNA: TGTGCCAGCACCCCCGGGGGGTGGGGGGCGAAGCAGTTCTTC. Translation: CASTPGGWGAKQFF.

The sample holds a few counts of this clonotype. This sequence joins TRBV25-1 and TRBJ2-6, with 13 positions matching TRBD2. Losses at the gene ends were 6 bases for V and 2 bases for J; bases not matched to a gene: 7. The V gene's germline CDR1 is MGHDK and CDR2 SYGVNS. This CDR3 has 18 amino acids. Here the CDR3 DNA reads TGTGCCAGCAGCCTAACTAGCGGGGGGGCCACTGGGGCCAACGTCCTGACTTTC. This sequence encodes CASSLTSGGATGANVLTF.

CDR3 sequence reads: CASSLLGAAGELFF. In DNA form, the CDR3 reads TGTGCCAGCAGCTTATTGGGGGCGGCCGGGGAGCTGTTTTTT. The rearrangement uses TRBV7-3 and TRBJ2-2; weak D call: TRBD1 (6 bases). The CDR3 contains 14 residues. Per the germline V gene, CDR1 is SGHTA and CDR2 is FQGTGA. The V end was cut by 2 bases, the J end by 6 bases, with 10 bases between.

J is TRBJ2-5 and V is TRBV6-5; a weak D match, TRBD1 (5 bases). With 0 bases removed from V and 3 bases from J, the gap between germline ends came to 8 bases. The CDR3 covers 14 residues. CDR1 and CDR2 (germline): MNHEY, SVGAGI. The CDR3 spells CASSYSAGKETQYF. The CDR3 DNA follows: TGTGCCAGCAGTTACTCCGCAGGGAAAGAGACCCAGTACTTC.

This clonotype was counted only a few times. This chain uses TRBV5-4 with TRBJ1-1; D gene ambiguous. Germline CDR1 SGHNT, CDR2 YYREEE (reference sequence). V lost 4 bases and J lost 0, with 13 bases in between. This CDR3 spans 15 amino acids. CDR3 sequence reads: CASSPMTAMNTEAFF. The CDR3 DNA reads TGTGCCAGCAGCCCCATGACCGCCATGAACACTGAAGCTTTCTTT. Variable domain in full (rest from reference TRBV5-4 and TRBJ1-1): ETGVTQSPTHLIKTRGQQVTLRCSSQSGHNTVSWYQQALGQGPQFIFQYYREEENGRGNFPPRFSGLQFPNYSSELNVNALELDDSALYLCASSPMTAMNTEAFFGQGTRLTVV.

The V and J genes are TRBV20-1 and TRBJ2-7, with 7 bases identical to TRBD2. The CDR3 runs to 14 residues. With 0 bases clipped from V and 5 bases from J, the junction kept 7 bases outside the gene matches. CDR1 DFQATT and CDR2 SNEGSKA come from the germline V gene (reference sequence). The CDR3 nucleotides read TGCAGTGCTAGAGATGTAGAAGGGACTAACGAGCAGTACTTC. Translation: CSARDVEGTNEQYF.

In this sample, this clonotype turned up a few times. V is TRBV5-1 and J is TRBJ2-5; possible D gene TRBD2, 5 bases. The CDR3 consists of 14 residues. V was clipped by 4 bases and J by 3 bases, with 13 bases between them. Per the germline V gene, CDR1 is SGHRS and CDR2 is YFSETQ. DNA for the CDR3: TGCGCCAGCAGCCATGGACTTACAAAAGAGACCCAGTACTTC. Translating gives CASSHGLTKETQYF.

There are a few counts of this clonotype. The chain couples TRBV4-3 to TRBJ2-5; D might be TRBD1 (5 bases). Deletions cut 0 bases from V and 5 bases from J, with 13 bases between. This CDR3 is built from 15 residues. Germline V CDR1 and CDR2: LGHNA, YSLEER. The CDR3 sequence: CASSQEYRIGETQYF. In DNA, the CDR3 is TGCGCCAGCAGCCAAGAATACAGGATTGGTGAGACCCAGTACTTC.

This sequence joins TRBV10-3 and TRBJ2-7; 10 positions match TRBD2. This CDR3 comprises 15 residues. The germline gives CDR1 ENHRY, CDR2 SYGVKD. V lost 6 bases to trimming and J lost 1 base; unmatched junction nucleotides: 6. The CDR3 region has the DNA TGTGCCATCAGCCCGGGACTAGCGATATCCTACGAGCAGTACTTC. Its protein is CAISPGLAISYEQYF.

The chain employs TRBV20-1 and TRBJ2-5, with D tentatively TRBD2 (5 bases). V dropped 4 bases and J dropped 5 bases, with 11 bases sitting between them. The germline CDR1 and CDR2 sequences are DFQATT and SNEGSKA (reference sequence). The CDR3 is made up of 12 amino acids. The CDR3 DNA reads TGCAGTGCTACCCTGGGCGGGGAGACCCAGTACTTC. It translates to CSATLGGETQYF.

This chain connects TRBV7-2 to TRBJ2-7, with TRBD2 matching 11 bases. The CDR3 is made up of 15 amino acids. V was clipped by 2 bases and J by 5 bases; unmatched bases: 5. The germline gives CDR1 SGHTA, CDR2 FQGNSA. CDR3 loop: CASSLSASGRHEQYF. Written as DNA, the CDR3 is TGTGCCAGCAGCTTAAGCGCTAGCGGGAGGCACGAGCAGTACTTC. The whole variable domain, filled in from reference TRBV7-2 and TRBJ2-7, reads GAGVSQSPSNKVTEKGKDVELRCDPISGHTALYWYRQSLGQGLEFLIYFQGNSAPDKSGLPSDRFSAERTGGSVSTLTIQRTQQEDSAVYLCASSLSASGRHEQYFGPGTRLTVT.

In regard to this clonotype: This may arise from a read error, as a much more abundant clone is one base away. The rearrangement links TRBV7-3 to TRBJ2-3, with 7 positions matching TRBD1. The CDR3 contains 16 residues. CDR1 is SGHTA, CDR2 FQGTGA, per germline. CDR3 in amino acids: CACSSQGQRATDTQYF. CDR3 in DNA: TGTGCCTGCAGCTCCCAGGGACAGAGAGCCACAGATACGCAGTATTTT.

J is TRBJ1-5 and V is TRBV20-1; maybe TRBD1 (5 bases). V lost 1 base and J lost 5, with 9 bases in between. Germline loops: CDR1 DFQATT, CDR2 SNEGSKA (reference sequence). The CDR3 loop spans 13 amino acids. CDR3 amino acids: CSARGRGDQPQHF. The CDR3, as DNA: TGCAGTGCTAGAGGCCGGGGCGATCAGCCCCAGCATTTT.

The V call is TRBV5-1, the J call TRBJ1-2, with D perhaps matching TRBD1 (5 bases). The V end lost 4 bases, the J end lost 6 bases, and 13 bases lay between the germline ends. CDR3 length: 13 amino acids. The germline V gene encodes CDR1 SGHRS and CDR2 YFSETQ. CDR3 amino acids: CASSPQTGDGYTF. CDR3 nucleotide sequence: TGCGCCAGCAGCCCACAAACAGGTGATGGCTACACCTTC.